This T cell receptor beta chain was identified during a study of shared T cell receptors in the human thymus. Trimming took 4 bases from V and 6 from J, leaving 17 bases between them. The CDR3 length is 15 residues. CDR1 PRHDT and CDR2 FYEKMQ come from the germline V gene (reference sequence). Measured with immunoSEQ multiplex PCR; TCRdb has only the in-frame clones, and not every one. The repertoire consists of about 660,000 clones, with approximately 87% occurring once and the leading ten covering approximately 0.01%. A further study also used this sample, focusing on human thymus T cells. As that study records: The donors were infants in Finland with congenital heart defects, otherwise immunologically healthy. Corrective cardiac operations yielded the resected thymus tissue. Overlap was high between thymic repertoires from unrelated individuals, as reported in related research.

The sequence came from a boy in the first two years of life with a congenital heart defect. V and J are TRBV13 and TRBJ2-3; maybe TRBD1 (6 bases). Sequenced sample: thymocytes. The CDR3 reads CASSSEGETPDTQYF. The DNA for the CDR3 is TGTGCCAGCAGCTCAGAGGGGGAGACCCCGGATACGCAGTATTTT.